This T cell receptor (beta chain) was profiled in a study of T cell responses to AZD1222 COVID-19 vaccine. General study points: CD4 TCRs associated with vaccination spanned spike, dominating at 160-218 and 743-854. Regions left unmutated in variants are reportedly the target of nearly half of spike-specific TCRs.

J was trimmed by 9 bases and V by 3 bases; bases with no gene match: 8. The CDR3 is made up of 15 amino acids. CDR1 and CDR2 from the germline V gene are SEHNR and FQNEAQ (reference sequence). Doses given second, at about 4 or about 12 weeks, were pooled. This clone occurred once. Its matching antigen is unknown. Repertoires were generated with immunoSEQ multiplex PCR, while TCRdb's copy carries only in-frame clones and drops some. The table has some 70,000 clones, around 80% seen once. The sample was peripheral blood, taken 28 days after the second AZD1222 dose. This receptor was identified in an adult who received the AZD1222 COVID-19 vaccine. The chain is built from TRBV7-9 and TRBJ1-6, with 7 bases lining up with TRBD1. The chain's CDR3 is CASSLLVGGGSPLHF. The CDR3 region has the DNA TGTGCCAGCAGCTTGCTTGTAGGGGGCGGTTCACCCCTCCACTTT. Drawing the rest from reference TRBV7-9 and TRBJ1-6, the complete variable domain is DTGVSQNPRHKITKRGQNVTFRCDPISEHNRLYWYRQTLGQGPEFLTYFQNEAQLEKSRLLSDRFSAERPKGSFSTLEIQRTEQGDSAMYLCASSLLVGGGSPLHFGNGTRLTVT.